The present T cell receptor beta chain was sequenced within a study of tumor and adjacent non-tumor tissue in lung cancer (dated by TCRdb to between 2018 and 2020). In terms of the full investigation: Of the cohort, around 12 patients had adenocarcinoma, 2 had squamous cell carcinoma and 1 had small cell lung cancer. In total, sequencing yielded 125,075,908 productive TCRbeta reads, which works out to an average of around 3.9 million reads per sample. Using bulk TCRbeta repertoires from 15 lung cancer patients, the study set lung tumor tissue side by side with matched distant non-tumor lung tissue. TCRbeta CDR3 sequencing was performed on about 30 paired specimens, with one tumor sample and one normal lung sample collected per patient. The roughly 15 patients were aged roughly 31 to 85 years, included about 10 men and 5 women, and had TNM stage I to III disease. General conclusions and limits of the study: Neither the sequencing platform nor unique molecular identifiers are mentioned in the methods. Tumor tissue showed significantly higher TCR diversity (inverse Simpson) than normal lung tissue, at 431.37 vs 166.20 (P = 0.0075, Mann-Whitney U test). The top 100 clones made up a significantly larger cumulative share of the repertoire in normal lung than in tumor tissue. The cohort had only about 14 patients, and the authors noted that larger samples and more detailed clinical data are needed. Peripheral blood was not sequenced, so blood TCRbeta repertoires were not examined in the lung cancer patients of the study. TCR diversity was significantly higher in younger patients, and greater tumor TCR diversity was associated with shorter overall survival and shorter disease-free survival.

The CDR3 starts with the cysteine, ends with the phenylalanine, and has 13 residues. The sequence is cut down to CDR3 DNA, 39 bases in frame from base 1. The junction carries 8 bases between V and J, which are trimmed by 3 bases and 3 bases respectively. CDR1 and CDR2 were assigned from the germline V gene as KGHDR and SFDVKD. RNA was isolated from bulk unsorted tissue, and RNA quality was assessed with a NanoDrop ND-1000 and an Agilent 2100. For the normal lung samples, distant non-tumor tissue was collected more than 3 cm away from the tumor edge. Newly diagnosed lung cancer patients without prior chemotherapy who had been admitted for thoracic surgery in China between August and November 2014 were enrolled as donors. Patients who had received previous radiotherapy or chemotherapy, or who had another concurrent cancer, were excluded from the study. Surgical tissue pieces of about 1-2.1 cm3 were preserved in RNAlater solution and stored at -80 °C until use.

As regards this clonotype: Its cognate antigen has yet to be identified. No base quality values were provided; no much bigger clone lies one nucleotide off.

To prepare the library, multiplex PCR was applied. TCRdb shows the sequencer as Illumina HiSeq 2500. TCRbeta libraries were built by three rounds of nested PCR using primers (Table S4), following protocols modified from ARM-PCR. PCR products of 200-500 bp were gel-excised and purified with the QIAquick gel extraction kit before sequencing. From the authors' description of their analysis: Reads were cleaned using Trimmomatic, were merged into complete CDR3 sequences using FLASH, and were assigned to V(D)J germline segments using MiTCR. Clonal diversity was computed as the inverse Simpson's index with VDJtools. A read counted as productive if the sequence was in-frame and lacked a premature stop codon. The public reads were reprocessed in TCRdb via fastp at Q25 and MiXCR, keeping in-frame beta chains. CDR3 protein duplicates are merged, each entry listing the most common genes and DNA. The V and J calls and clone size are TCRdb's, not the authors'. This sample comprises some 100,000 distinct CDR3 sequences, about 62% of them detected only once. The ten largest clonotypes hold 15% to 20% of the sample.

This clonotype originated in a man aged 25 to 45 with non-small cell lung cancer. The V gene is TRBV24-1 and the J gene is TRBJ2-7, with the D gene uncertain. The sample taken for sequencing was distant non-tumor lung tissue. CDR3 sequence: CATSDITVYEQYF. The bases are TGTGCCACCAGTGATATCACAGTCTACGAGCAGTACTTC.